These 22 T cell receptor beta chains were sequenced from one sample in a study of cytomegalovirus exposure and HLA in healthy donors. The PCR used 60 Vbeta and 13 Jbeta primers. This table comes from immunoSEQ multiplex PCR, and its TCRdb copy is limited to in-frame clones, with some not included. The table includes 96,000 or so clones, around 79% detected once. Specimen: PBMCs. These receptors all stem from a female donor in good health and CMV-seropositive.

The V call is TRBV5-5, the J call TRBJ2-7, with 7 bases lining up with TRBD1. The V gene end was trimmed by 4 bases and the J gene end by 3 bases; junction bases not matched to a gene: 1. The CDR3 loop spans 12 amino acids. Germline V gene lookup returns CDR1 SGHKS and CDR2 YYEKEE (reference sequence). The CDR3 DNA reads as TGTGCCAGCAGCCGGGACAGCTACGAGCAGTACTTC. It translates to CASSRDSYEQYF.

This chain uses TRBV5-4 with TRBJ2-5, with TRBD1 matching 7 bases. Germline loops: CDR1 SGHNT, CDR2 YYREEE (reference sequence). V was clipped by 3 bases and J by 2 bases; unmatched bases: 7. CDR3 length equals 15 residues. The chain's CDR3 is CASSSPDRVQETQYF. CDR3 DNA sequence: TGTGCCAGCAGCTCCCCAGACAGGGTACAAGAGACCCAGTACTTC.

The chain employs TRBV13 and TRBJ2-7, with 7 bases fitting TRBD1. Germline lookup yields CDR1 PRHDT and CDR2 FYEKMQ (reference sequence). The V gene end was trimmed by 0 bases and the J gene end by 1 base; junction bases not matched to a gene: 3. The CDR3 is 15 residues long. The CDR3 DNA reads TGTGCCAGCAGCTTAGGGCAGGGGGTTTCCTACGAGCAGTACTTC. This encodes CASSLGQGVSYEQYF.

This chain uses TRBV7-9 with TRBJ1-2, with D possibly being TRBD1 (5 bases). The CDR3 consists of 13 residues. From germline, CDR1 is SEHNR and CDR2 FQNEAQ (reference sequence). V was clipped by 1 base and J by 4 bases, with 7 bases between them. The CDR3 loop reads CASSLGQSYGYTF. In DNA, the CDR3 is TGTGCCAGCAGCTTAGGACAGTCCTATGGCTACACCTTC.

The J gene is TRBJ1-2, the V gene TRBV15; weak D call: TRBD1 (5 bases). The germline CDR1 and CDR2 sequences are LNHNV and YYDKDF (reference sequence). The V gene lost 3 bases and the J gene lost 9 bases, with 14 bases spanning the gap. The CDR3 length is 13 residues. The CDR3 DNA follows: TGTGCCACCAGCAGGGGACCGGGAGGACGCTACACCTTC. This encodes CATSRGPGGRYTF.

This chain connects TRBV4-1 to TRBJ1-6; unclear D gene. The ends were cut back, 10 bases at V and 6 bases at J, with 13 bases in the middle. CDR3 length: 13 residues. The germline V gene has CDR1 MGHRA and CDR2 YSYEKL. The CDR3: CATAKTINSPLHF. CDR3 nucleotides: TGCGCCACCGCCAAGACAATTAATTCACCCCTCCACTTT.

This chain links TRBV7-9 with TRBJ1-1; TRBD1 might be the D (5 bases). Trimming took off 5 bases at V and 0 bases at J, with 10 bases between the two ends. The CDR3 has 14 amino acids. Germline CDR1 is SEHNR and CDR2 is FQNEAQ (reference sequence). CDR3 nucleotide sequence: TGTGCCAGCAGCATAAAGACAGTGAACACTGAAGCTTTCTTT. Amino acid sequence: CASSIKTVNTEAFF.

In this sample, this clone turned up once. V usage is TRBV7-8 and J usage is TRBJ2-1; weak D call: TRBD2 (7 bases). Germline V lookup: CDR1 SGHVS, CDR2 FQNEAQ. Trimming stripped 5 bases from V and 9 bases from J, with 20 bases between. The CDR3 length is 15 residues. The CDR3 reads CASSEPGGALSEQFF. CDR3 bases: TGTGCCAGCAGCGAACCTGGGGGGGCCCTTAGTGAGCAGTTCTTC.

The CDR3 nucleotides read TGTGCCACCCATAGGGGAGGCGAGCAGTACTTC. Residues: CATHRGGEQYF. The J gene is TRBJ2-7, the V gene TRBV6-5; maybe TRBD2 (6 bases). Trimming removed 10 bases from V and 6 bases from J, with 13 bases in between. This CDR3 has 11 residues. In germline, CDR1 is MNHEY, CDR2 SVGAGI.

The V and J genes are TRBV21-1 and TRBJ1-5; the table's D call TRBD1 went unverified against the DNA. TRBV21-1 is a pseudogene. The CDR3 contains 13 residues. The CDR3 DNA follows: TGTGCCAGCTTGGGCAGGATCAATCAGCCCCAGCATTTT. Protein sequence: CASLGRINQPQHF.

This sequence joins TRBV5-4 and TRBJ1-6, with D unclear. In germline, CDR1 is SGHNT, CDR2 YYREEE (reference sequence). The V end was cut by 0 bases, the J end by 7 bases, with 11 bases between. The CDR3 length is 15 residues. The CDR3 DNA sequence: TGTGCCAGCAGCTTGGGTGGAAAGGAGAATTCACCCCTCCACTTT. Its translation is CASSLGGKENSPLHF.

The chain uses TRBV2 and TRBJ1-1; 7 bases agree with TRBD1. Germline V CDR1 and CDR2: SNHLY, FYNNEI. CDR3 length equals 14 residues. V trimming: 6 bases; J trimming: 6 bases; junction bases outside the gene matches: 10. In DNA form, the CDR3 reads TGTGCCAGCAGGGCCGGGACAGAAGGCGCTGAAGCTTTCTTT. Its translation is CASRAGTEGAEAFF.

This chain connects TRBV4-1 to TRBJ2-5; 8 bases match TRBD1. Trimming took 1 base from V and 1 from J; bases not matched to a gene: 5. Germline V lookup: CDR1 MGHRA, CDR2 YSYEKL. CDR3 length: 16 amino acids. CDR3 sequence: CASSQGTGHLQETQYF. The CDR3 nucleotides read TGCGCCAGCAGCCAAGGGACAGGGCACCTCCAAGAGACCCAGTACTTC.

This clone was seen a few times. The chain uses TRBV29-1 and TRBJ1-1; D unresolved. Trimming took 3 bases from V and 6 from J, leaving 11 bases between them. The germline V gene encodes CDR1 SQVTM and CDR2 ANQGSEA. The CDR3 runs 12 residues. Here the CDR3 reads CSVDPGRPEAFF. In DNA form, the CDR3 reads TGCAGCGTTGACCCAGGTCGCCCTGAAGCTTTCTTT.

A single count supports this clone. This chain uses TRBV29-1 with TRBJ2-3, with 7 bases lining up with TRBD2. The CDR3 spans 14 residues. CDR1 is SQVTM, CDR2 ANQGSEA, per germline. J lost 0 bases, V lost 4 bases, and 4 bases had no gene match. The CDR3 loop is CSVGLASSTDTQYF. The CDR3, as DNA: TGCAGCGTTGGACTAGCTTCTAGCACAGATACGCAGTATTTT.

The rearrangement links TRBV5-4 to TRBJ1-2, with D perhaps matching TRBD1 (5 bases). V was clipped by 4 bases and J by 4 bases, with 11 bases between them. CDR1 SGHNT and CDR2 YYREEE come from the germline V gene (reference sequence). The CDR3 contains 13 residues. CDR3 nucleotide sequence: TGTGCCAGCAGCGCCGTCGGGGGCTATGGCTACACCTTC. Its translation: CASSAVGGYGYTF.

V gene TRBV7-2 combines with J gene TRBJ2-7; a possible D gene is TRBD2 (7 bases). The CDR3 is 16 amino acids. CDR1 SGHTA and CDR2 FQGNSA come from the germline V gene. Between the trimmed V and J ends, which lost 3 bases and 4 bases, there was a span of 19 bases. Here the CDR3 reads CASSLGRGATGYEQYF. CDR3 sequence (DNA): TGTGCCAGCAGCTTGGGTCGGGGGGCAACCGGGTACGAGCAGTACTTC. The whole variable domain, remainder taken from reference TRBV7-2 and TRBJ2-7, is GAGVSQSPSNKVTEKGKDVELRCDPISGHTALYWYRQSLGQGLEFLIYFQGNSAPDKSGLPSDRFSAERTGGSVSTLTIQRTQQEDSAVYLCASSLGRGATGYEQYFGPGTRLTVT.

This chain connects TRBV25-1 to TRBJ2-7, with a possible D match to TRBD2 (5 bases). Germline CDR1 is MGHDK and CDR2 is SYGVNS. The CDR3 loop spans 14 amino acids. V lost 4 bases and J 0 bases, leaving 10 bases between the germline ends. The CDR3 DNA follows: TGTGCCAGCAGTGGGTCGGGGAGCTCCTACGAGCAGTACTTC. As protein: CASSGSGSSYEQYF.

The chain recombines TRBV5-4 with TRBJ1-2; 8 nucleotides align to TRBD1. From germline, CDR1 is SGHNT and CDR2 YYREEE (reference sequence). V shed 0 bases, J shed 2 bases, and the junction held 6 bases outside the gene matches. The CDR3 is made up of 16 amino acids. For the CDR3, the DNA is TGTGCCAGCAGCTTGGCGGACAGGGCAGGAAACTATGGCTACACCTTC. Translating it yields CASSLADRAGNYGYTF.

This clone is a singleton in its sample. The CDR3 spells CASSQDPRQASPLHF. DNA for the CDR3: TGCGCCAGCAGCCAAGATCCGAGACAGGCGTCACCCCTCCACTTT. This sequence joins TRBV4-3 and TRBJ1-6; TRBD1 might be the D (6 bases). CDR3 size: 15 residues. The V end lost 0 bases, the J end lost 10 bases, and 13 bases lay between the germline ends. Germline values: CDR1 LGHNA, CDR2 YSLEER.

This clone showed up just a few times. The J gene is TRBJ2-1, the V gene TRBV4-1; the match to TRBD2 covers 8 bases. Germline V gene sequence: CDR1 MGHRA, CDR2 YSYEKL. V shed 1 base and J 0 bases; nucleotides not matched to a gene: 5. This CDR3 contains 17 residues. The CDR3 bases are TGCGCCAGCAGCCAAGGGACTAGCCTTATCTCCTACAATGAGCAGTTCTTC. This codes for CASSQGTSLISYNEQFF.

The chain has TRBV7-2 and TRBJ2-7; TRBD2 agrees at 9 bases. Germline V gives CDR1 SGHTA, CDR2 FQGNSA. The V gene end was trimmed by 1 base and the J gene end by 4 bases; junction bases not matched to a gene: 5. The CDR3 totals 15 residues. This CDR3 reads CASSLVGGGVYEQYF. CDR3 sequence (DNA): TGTGCCAGCAGCTTAGTGGGCGGGGGGGTTTACGAGCAGTACTTC.